Listed below are T cell receptor beta chains from one sample, sequenced in a study of cytomegalovirus exposure and HLA in healthy donors. Method: immunoSEQ multiplex PCR; TCRdb's copy keeps in-frame clones and lacks some. In the table there are approximately 150,000 clones, 75% to 90% of which are singletons. The material sequenced was PBMCs. These receptors all come from a man in his thirties or forties in good health and CMV-seropositive. CDR3s include the opening cysteine and the closing phenylalanine or tryptophan. A D gene is named only where the DNA matches it firmly. Part of the rows lack a size; the others show once, few, many or a class for expanded clones.

D gene	clone size	J gene	V gene	CDR3 DNA	CDR3 protein
NA	NA	TRBJ2-2	TRBV6-4	TGTGCCAGCAGTGAGGGCAGCACCGGGGAGCTGTTTTTT	CASSEGSTGELFF
TRBD2	once	TRBJ2-1	TRBV9	TGTGCCAGCAGCGGGACTAGCGGGAGTATCGATGAGCAGTTCTTC	CASSGTSGSIDEQFF
NA	NA	TRBJ1-2	TRBV6-5	TGTGCCAGCACCGATCCCGGGGGAAGTGGCTACACCTTC	CASTDPGGSGYTF
TRBD2	once	TRBJ2-1	TRBV7-9	TGTGCCAGCAGCGACCCTCTGGCGGGGGGGGCCCACAATGAGCAGTTCTTC	CASSDPLAGGAHNEQFF
TRBD1	NA	TRBJ1-2	TRBV9	TGTGCCAGCAGCGGACAGGGCCATGGCTACACCTTC	CASSGQGHGYTF
NA	NA	TRBJ1-5	TRBV7-9	TGTGCCAGCAGCTTTTCAGACAGTCCTGGGCAGCCCCAGCATTTT	CASSFSDSPGQPQHF
TRBD1	NA	TRBJ1-1	TRBV5-1	TGCGCCAGCAGCGCGGGACAGACTAACACTGAAGCTTTCTTT	CASSAGQTNTEAFF
NA	NA	TRBJ2-7	TRBV19	TGTGCCAGTAGTCCAGGAGGGGGGGGCTCCTCCTACGAGCAGTACTTC	CASSPGGGGSSYEQYF
TRBD2	NA	TRBJ2-3	TRBV7-9	TGTGCCAGCAGCGGGACTAGCGGGCAGGTTACGCAGTATTTT	CASSGTSGQVTQYF
NA	NA	TRBJ1-1	TRBV7-8	TGTGCCAGCACCCAGCGGGGCAAGACTGAAGCTTTCTTT	CASTQRGKTEAFF
NA	few	TRBJ2-3	TRBV11-3	TGTGCCAGCAGCCAGACGGGGTTCGGAGATACGCAGTATTTT	CASSQTGFGDTQYF
TRBD1	NA	TRBJ2-7	TRBV7-8	TGTGCCAGCAGTTTAGACGGAGGGACAGGGGCTTACGAGCAGTACTTC	CASSLDGGTGAYEQYF
TRBD2	NA	TRBJ2-1	TRBV5-4	TGTGCCAGCAGCTTGAAAGCGGGGCTTATCAATGAGCAGTTCTTC	CASSLKAGLINEQFF
TRBD1	NA	TRBJ2-7	TRBV15	TGTGCCACCAGTCAGGACAGGACCTCGCACGAGCAGTACTTC	CATSQDRTSHEQYF
TRBD2	NA	TRBJ2-1	TRBV30	TGTGCCTGGGGGGGGGACCATGAGCAGTTCTTC	CAWGGDHEQFF
NA	NA	TRBJ1-2	TRBV27	TGTGCCAGCAGTTTATCTGTTCTCGGGGGTTTTAACTATGGCTACACCTTC	CASSLSVLGGFNYGYTF
NA	NA	TRBJ1-5	TRBV12-5	TGTGCTAGTGGTTTGGTCGCCGCGCGAGGTAGGGGAAATCAGCCCCAGCATTTT	CASGLVAARGRGNQPQHF
TRBD1	NA	TRBJ1-2	TRBV27	TGTGCCAGCAGTTTCGGGACAGGGGCCTATGGCTACACCTTC	CASSFGTGAYGYTF
TRBD1	NA	TRBJ1-5	TRBV6-1	TGTGCCAGCAGTGTCTACCGGGACAGGGATGATCAGCCCCAGCATTTT	CASSVYRDRDDQPQHF
TRBD2	once	TRBJ2-7	TRBV5-1	TGCGCCAGCAGCGCAGTAGCGGGGCGTAATCGGGACGAGCAGTACTTC	CASSAVAGRNRDEQYF
NA	few	TRBJ1-6	TRBV6-5	TGTGCCAGCAGTATAGTCCAGGTTTCCTCACCCCTCCACTTT	CASSIVQVSSPLHF
NA	NA	TRBJ1-1	TRBV28	TGTGCCAGCAGTTCTACCTCCTTGAGATACACTGAAGCTTTCTTT	CASSSTSLRYTEAFF
NA	NA	TRBJ2-5	TRBV6-1	TGTGCCAGCAGTGAAGGGGGTGGGGGGGAGACCCAGTACTTC	CASSEGGGGETQYF
NA	once	TRBJ1-1	TRBV6-5	TGTGCCAGCAGTTTTCTCCGAGGGCCTGACACTGAAGCTTTCTTT	CASSFLRGPDTEAFF
TRBD2	NA	TRBJ2-7	TRBV7-6	TGTGCCAGCAGCTTAGGAGGGGCTAGCGGGAGCTACGAGCAGTACTTC	CASSLGGASGSYEQYF
NA	NA	TRBJ2-2	TRBV30	TGTGCCTGGAGTGTATTCTCGAACACCGGGGAGCTGTTTTTT	CAWSVFSNTGELFF
NA	NA	TRBJ2-2	TRBV5-6	TGTGCCAGCAGCTTCGACCAGGGAAGGCCCGGGGAGCTGTTTTTT	CASSFDQGRPGELFF
TRBD1	NA	TRBJ1-2	TRBV6-5	TGTGCCAGCAGTTACTTTAGGACAGGGGGATTACCCTACACCTTC	CASSYFRTGGLPYTF
TRBD1	NA	TRBJ2-1	TRBV11-1	TGTGCCAGCAGCCATGACCGGGACAGTAGATACAATGAGCAGTTCTTC	CASSHDRDSRYNEQFF
NA	few	TRBJ2-6	TRBV10-2	TGCGCCAGCCGCAGGGGCTCTGGGGCCAACGTCCTGACTTTC	CASRRGSGANVLTF
TRBD1	NA	TRBJ1-2	TRBV2	TGTGCCAGCACCGGACAGGGGTATTACACCTTC	CASTGQGYYTF
TRBD1	NA	TRBJ2-3	TRBV5-1	TGCGCCAGCAGCTTGGAGGATCCGGGACAGGACCGCACAGATACGCAGTATTTT	CASSLEDPGQDRTDTQYF
NA	NA	TRBJ1-5	TRBV5-1	TGCGCCAGCAGCCACGGTCAGCCCCAGCATTTT	CASSHGQPQHF
TRBD1	NA	TRBJ2-7	TRBV25-1	TGTGCCAGCAGTGGCTTGGGACAGGGGGTCCACGAGCAGTACTTC	CASSGLGQGVHEQYF
NA	NA	TRBJ2-7	TRBV9	TGTGCCAGCAGCGACGGAGGGGACGAGCAGTACTTC	CASSDGGDEQYF
NA	NA	TRBJ1-5	TRBV19	TGTGCCAGTAGTGAAGGTCTTCCCGTTCCGGGTACCAATCAGCCCCAGCATTTT	CASSEGLPVPGTNQPQHF
TRBD1	once	TRBJ2-2	TRBV6-1	TGTGCCAGTAGGACAGGGGGGGACACCGGGGAGCTGTTTTTT	CASRTGGDTGELFF
TRBD2	NA	TRBJ2-7	TRBV7-9	TGTGCCAGCAGCCCGAAACCCCGGACTAGCGGGATGTGCGAGCAGTACTTC	CASSPKPRTSGMCEQYF
TRBD2	few	TRBJ2-1	TRBV11-2	TGTGCCAGCAGCAACGTAGCGGGAGGGATCAATGAGCAGTTCTTC	CASSNVAGGINEQFF
TRBD1	NA	TRBJ1-1	TRBV27	TGTGCCAGCAGTTCTCCATCGACAGGGTACACTGAAGCTTTCTTT	CASSSPSTGYTEAFF
NA	once	TRBJ1-1	TRBV5-1	TGCGCCAGCAGCTCCCCAAAGGGCGGGGGTCGGACTGAAGCTTTCTTT	CASSSPKGGGRTEAFF
TRBD2	once	TRBJ2-5	TRBV6-5	TGTGCCAGCAGGGGACTAGCGGCGCGGGAGACCCAGTACTTC	CASRGLAARETQYF
TRBD2	once	TRBJ2-3	TRBV5-1	TGCGCCAGCAGCCTCGCGGGGGGCACAGATACGCAGTATTTT	CASSLAGGTDTQYF
NA	NA	TRBJ1-4	TRBV11-2	TGTGCCAGCAGTCCACTTCGGACTAATGAAAAACTGTTTTTT	CASSPLRTNEKLFF
NA	NA	TRBJ1-2	TRBV13	TGTGCCAGCAGCTTATGGGGGGGCGGGAAAAAAAACTATGGCTACACCTTC	CASSLWGGGKKNYGYTF
TRBD1	NA	TRBJ1-1	TRBV15	TGTGCCACCGGCAGGGGGCTGGCTGAAGCTTTCTTT	CATGRGLAEAFF
NA	NA	TRBJ1-1	TRBV11-2	TGTGCCGGCAGCTCTCAGAACCGGAACACTGAAGCTTTCTTT	CAGSSQNRNTEAFF
NA	NA	TRBJ2-7	TRBV5-1	TGCGCCAGCAGCTTCGGGCAGGGCGATGCCTACGAGCAGTACTTC	CASSFGQGDAYEQYF
NA	few	TRBJ1-5	TRBV19	TGTGCCTGCGGCGGGGGAAGTCAGCCCCAGCATTTT	CACGGGSQPQHF
TRBD2	NA	TRBJ2-7	TRBV29-1	TGCAGCGTTGTAGCGGGGATCTCCTACGAGCAGTACTTC	CSVVAGISYEQYF